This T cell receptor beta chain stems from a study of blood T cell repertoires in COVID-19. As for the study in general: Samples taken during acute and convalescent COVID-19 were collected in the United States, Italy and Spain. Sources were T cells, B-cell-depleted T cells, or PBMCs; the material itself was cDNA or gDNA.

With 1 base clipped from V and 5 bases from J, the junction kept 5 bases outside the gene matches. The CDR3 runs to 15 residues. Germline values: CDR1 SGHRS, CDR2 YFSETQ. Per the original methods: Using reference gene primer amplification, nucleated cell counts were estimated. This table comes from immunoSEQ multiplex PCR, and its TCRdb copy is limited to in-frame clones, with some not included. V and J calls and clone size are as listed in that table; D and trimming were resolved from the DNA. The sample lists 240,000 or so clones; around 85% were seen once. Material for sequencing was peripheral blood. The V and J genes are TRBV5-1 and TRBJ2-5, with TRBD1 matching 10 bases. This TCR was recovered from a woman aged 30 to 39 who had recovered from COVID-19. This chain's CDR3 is CASSLSGTGEETQYF. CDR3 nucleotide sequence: TGCGCCAGCAGCTTGTCTGGGACAGGGGAGGAGACCCAGTACTTC.